Below, one TCR beta chain is given with its context. Here immunoSEQ multiplex PCR was the method, and the copy in TCRdb shows in-frame clones only, minus some. The sample lists roughly 300,000 clones; 70% to 90% were seen once. The germline V and J ends were trimmed by 6 bases and 8 bases, with 14 bases remaining between them. Germline CDR1 MDHEN, CDR2 SYDVKM. The length of the CDR3 is 13 residues. These data originate in a study of blood T cell repertoires in COVID-19. Participants came from roughly 24 US areas, aged about 18 to 95 years. Researchers sorted participants into cohorts using their self-reported clinical history.

The rearrangement uses TRBV28 and TRBJ2-1; D possibly corresponds to TRBD1 (7 bases). The sample was PBMCs or T cells enriched from blood (not recorded which). The receptor comes from a woman aged 18-29 years who had recovered from COVID-19. This CDR3 is CASRGQRGDEQFF. The CDR3 region has the DNA TGTGCCAGCAGGGGACAGAGGGGGGATGAGCAGTTCTTC.